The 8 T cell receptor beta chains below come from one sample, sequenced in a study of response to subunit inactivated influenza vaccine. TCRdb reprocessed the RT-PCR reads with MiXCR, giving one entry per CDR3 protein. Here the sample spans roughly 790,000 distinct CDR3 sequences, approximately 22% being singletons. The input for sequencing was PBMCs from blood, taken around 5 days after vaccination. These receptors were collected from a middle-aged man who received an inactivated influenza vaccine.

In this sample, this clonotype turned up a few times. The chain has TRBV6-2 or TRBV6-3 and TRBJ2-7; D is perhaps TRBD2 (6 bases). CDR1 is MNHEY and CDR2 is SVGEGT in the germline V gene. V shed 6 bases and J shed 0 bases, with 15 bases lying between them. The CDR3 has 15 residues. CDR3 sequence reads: CASRYPGLSSYEQYF. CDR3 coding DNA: TGTGCCAGCAGATATCCGGGACTCAGCTCCTACGAGCAGTACTTC.

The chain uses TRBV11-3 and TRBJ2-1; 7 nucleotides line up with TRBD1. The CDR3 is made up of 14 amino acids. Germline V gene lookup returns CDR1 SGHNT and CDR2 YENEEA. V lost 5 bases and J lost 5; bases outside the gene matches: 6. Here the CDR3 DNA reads TGTGCCAGCAGCGCGTGGGACAGTGACAATGAGCAGTTCTTC. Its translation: CASSAWDSDNEQFF.

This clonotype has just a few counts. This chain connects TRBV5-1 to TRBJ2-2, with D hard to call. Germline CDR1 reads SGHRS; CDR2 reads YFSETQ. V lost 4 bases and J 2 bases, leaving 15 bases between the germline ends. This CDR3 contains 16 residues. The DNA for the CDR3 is TGCGCCAGCAGCCCGAGGACGGCAGCCAACACCGGGGAGCTGTTTTTT. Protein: CASSPRTAANTGELFF.

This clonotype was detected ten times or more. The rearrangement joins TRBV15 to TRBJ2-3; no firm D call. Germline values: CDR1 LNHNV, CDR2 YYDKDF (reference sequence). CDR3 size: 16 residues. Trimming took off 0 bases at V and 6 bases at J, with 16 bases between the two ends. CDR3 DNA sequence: TGTGCCACCAGCAGAGATTTAAGCCCCCACGGGGATACGCAGTATTTT. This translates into CATSRDLSPHGDTQYF.

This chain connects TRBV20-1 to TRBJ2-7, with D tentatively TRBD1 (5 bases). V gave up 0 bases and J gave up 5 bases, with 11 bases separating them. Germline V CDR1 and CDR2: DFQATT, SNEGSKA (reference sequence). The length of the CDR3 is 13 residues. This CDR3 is CSARDGWGHEQYF. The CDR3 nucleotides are TGCAGTGCTAGAGATGGCTGGGGCCACGAGCAGTACTTC.

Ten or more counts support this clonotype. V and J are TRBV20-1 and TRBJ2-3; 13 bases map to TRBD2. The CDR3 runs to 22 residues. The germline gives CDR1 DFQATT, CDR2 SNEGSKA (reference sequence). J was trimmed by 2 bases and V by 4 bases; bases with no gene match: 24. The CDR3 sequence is CSAKAGQFAGTSGIIHTDTQYF. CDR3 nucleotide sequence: TGCAGTGCTAAGGCAGGGCAATTCGCCGGGACTAGCGGGATTATTCACACAGATACGCAGTATTTT.

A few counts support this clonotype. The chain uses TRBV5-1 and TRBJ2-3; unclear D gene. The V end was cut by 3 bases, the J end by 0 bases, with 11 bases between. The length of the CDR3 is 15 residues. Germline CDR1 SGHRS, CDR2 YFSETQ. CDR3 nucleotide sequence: TGCGCCAGCAGCTCGCAACGATCTAGCACAGATACGCAGTATTTT. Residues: CASSSQRSSTDTQYF.

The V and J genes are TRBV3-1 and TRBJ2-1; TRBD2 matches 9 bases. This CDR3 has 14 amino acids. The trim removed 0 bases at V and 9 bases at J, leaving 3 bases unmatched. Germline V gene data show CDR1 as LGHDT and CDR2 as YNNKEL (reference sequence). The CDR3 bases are TGTGCCAGCAGCCAAGATGCGGGGGGGCGTGAGCAGTTCTTC. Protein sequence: CASSQDAGGREQFF.